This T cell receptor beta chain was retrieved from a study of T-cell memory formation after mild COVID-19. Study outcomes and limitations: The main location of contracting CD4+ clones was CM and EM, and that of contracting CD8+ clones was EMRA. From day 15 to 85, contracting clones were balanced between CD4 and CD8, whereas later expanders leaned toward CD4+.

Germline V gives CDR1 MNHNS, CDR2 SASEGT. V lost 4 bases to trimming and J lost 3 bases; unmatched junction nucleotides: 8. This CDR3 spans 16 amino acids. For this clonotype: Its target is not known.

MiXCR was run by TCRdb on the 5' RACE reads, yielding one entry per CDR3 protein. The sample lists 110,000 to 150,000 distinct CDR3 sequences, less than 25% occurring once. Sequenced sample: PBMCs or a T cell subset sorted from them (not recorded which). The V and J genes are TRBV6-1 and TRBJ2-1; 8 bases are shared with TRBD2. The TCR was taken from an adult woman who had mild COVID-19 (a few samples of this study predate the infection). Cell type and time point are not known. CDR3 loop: CASSGVAGGVYNEQFF. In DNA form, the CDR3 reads TGTGCCAGCAGTGGGGTGGCGGGGGGCGTCTACAATGAGCAGTTCTTC.